The 28 T cell receptor beta chains in this list originate from one sample, sequenced in a study of cytomegalovirus exposure and HLA in healthy donors. This PCR relied on a set of 60 Vbeta primers and 13 Jbeta primers. This table comes from immunoSEQ multiplex PCR, and its TCRdb copy is limited to in-frame clones, with some not included. This sample has about 180,000 clones, with 80% found just once. What was sequenced was PBMCs. The receptors were sampled from a woman under 40 in good health and CMV-seronegative.

This chain links TRBV5-1 with TRBJ2-2; a possible D gene is TRBD1 (5 bases). Looked up from germline, CDR1 is SGHRS and CDR2 is YFSETQ. The ends were cut back, 2 bases at V and 6 bases at J, with 11 bases in the middle. CDR3 length: 14 amino acids. CDR3 DNA sequence: TGCGCCAGCAGCTTAGGTGCAGGGTCCGGGGAGCTGTTTTTT. It codes for CASSLGAGSGELFF.

The chain is built from TRBV9 and TRBJ1-1, with a weak D call TRBD1 (5 bases). The CDR3 is 13 amino acids. Trimming cost V 0 bases and J 10 bases, with 13 bases left between them. Germline V gives CDR1 SGDLS, CDR2 YYNGEE. The CDR3 DNA reads TGTGCCAGCAGCGTAGCCCCCTCAGGGTTAGCTTTCTTT. Protein product: CASSVAPSGLAFF. The full variable domain, in which reference TRBV9 and TRBJ1-1 provide the parts outside the CDR3, is DSGVTQTPKHLITATGQRVTLRCSPRSGDLSVYWYQQSLDQGLQFLIQYYNGEERAKGNILERFSAQQFPDLHSELNLSSLELGDSALYFCASSVAPSGLAFFGQGTRLTVV.

The rearrangement uses TRBV7-8 and TRBJ1-5; a weak D match, TRBD1 (6 bases). Trimming shortened V by 3 bases and J by 5 bases, and 14 bases separated the two germline ends. Germline assignment: CDR1 SGHVS and CDR2 FQNEAQ. This CDR3 spans 15 amino acids. CDR3 sequence reads: CASSFSPGEHQPQHF. The CDR3 DNA reads as TGTGCCAGCAGCTTCAGCCCAGGGGAGCATCAGCCCCAGCATTTT.

This chain uses TRBV10-2 with TRBJ1-1; 7 positions match TRBD1. From germline, CDR1 is WSHSY and CDR2 SAAADI. The CDR3 is 16 residues long. J gave up 0 bases and V 0 bases, and 4 bases lay outside the gene matches. The CDR3 DNA is TGCGCCAGCAGTGAGTCGGGGGGACAGATGAACACTGAAGCTTTCTTT. It encodes CASSESGGQMNTEAFF.

The chain has TRBV7-8 and TRBJ2-6; D is perhaps TRBD1 (5 bases). Between the trimmed V and J ends, which lost 2 bases and 2 bases, there was a span of 10 bases. Germline assignment: CDR1 SGHVS and CDR2 FQNEAQ. The CDR3 has 16 residues. The CDR3, as DNA: TGTGCCAGCAGCTTATTAGGGGCTGCTGGGGCCAACGTCCTGACTTTC. It encodes CASSLLGAAGANVLTF.

J is TRBJ2-5 and V is TRBV30; TRBD2 is a possible D gene (6 bases). This CDR3 region has 13 residues. Trimming pared 1 base from V and 2 bases from J, leaving 8 bases between. Germline V lookup: CDR1 GTSNPN, CDR2 SVGIG (reference sequence). The CDR3 protein is CAWSGGLQETQYF. For the CDR3, the DNA is TGTGCCTGGAGTGGGGGACTGCAAGAGACCCAGTACTTC.

The chain is built from TRBV5-1 and TRBJ2-1; D may be TRBD1 (6 bases). Germline assignment: CDR1 SGHRS and CDR2 YFSETQ. The CDR3 is 17 amino acids. V gave up 1 base and J gave up 0 bases, with 14 bases separating them. The CDR3 region has the DNA TGCGCCAGCAGCTTGACAGACAGGAGTAGCTCCTACAATGAGCAGTTCTTC. Its protein product is CASSLTDRSSSYNEQFF. The variable domain in full, with the rest retrieved from reference TRBV5-1 and TRBJ2-1, is KAGVTQTPRYLIKTRGQQVTLSCSPISGHRSVSWYQQTPGQGLQFLFEYFSETQRNKGNFPGRFSGRQFSNSRSEMNVSTLELGDSALYLCASSLTDRSSSYNEQFFGPGTRLTVL.

The genes are TRBV5-1 and TRBJ2-5; TRBD2 matches 10 bases. V lost 4 bases, J lost 6 bases, and 9 bases stayed unmatched. The germline V gene encodes CDR1 SGHRS and CDR2 YFSETQ. The CDR3 loop spans 15 amino acids. The CDR3 loop is CASSTAGTSVQTQYF. CDR3 coding DNA: TGCGCCAGCAGCACCGCCGGGACTAGCGTCCAGACCCAGTACTTC.

The genes are TRBV7-3 and TRBJ2-1, with no clear D. The V end lost 4 bases, the J end lost 7 bases, and 8 bases lay between the germline ends. Germline CDR1 is SGHTA and CDR2 is FQGTGA. This CDR3 has 12 amino acids. The CDR3 protein is CASSSYGNEQFF. The CDR3 DNA sequence: TGTGCCAGCAGCTCCTACGGGAATGAGCAGTTCTTC.

The rearrangement joins TRBV5-1 to TRBJ2-7; 12 nucleotides agree with TRBD2. Trimming removed 0 bases from V and 2 bases from J; junction bases left unmatched: 9. The CDR3 consists of 18 residues. Germline assignment: CDR1 SGHRS and CDR2 YFSETQ. CDR3 coding DNA: TGCGCCAGCAGCTTGGGACTAGCGGGGGAGCCCGGGGCCTACGAGCAGTACTTC. Translation gives CASSLGLAGEPGAYEQYF.

The chain uses TRBV5-1 and TRBJ2-7; 9 nucleotides line up with TRBD1. V shed 1 base and J 3 bases; nucleotides not matched to a gene: 5. CDR1 is SGHRS and CDR2 is YFSETQ in the germline V gene. There are 15 residues in the CDR3. Here the CDR3 DNA reads TGCGCCAGCAGCTTGTCGGGACAGGGCGTCTACGAGCAGTACTTC. It is translated as CASSLSGQGVYEQYF.

This clone was seen more than once but under ten times. The chain uses TRBV2 and TRBJ1-1, with D perhaps TRBD1 (5 bases). Trimming stripped 6 bases from V and 8 bases from J, with 13 bases between. This CDR3 comprises 12 residues. The germline V gene encodes CDR1 SNHLY and CDR2 FYNNEI. The chain's CDR3 is CASSVTVKEAFF. DNA of the CDR3: TGTGCCAGCAGCGTGACAGTAAAGGAAGCTTTCTTT.

This chain joins TRBV18 and TRBJ2-4; TRBD2 matches 8 bases. Germline V gene sequence: CDR1 KGHSH, CDR2 LQKENI. With V trimmed by 3 bases and J by 5 bases, 6 bases remained unmatched. CDR3 length equals 15 residues. In DNA form, the CDR3 reads TGTGCCAGCTCACCCTTGAGCGGGGGCGAAAACATTCAGTACTTC. Protein product: CASSPLSGGENIQYF.

This clone has more than one count but fewer than ten. The V and J genes are TRBV7-2 and TRBJ2-5; D unclear. This CDR3 has 13 residues. The germline V gene has CDR1 SGHTA and CDR2 FQGNSA. V lost 5 bases to trimming and J lost 2 bases, with 9 bases between them. The CDR3 DNA sequence: TGTGCCAGCAGCCTTAGCTGGCAAGAGACCCAGTACTTC. Its translation: CASSLSWQETQYF.

This clone showed up just a few times. The rearrangement links TRBV30 to TRBJ1-3; 7 bases map to TRBD1. The ends lost 5 bases at V and 1 base at J; junction bases unmatched: 5. The CDR3 has 14 amino acids. In germline, CDR1 is GTSNPN, CDR2 SVGIG (reference sequence). CDR3 coding DNA: TGTGCCTGGGGCCAGACAGGGTCTGGAAACACCATATATTTT. Translated: CAWGQTGSGNTIYF.

This chain uses TRBV5-1 with TRBJ2-7; 8 nucleotides agree with TRBD1. Trimming removed 4 bases from V and 3 bases from J; junction bases left unmatched: 6. CDR1 and CDR2 (germline): SGHRS, YFSETQ. The CDR3 covers 14 residues. CDR3 DNA: TGCGCCAGCAGCCGTACCGGGACAGGCTACGAGCAGTACTTC. It translates to CASSRTGTGYEQYF.

The rearrangement uses TRBV28 and TRBJ2-3; D may be TRBD2 (6 bases). Trimming pared 10 bases from V and 2 bases from J, leaving 13 bases between. Germline V gene sequence: CDR1 MDHEN, CDR2 SYDVKM. The CDR3 consists of 13 residues. CDR3 in amino acids: CAIRDSYTDTQYF. The CDR3 nucleotides read TGTGCCATCCGGGACTCCTACACAGATACGCAGTATTTT.

This clone has just a few counts. The chain links TRBV6-6 to TRBJ1-1; no clear D. Germline CDR1 MNHNY, CDR2 SVGAGI (reference sequence). The CDR3 has 13 residues. Trimming stripped 5 bases from V and 1 base from J, with 8 bases between. The CDR3 protein is CASSPYRNTEAFF. In DNA, the CDR3 is TGTGCCAGCAGTCCATACAGGAACACTGAAGCTTTCTTT.

The chain employs TRBV28 and TRBJ1-1; 7 nucleotides agree with TRBD1. With V trimmed by 5 bases and J by 4 bases, 4 bases remained unmatched. Germline CDR1 MDHEN, CDR2 SYDVKM. This CDR3 region has 13 residues. Here the CDR3 DNA reads TGTGCCAGCAGTGGGAGACAGGGCACTGAAGCTTTCTTT. Residues: CASSGRQGTEAFF.

The chain is built from TRBV18 and TRBJ2-3, with TRBD2 identical over 7 bases. CDR1 is KGHSH and CDR2 is LQKENI in the germline V gene. The V gene end was trimmed by 4 bases and the J gene end by 5 bases; junction bases not matched to a gene: 9. This CDR3 comprises 15 residues. CDR3 in DNA: TGTGCCAGCTCACTAAGCGGGGTTGGTGGAGATACGCAGTATTTT. Translated: CASSLSGVGGDTQYF.

The CDR3: CASSPRTGHPNYGYTF. In DNA form, the CDR3 reads TGTGCCAGCAGCCCGAGGACAGGGCACCCTAACTATGGCTACACCTTC. V and J are TRBV7-3 and TRBJ1-2; 8 bases are shared with TRBD1. V was clipped by 5 bases and J by 0 bases; unmatched bases: 8. This CDR3 is built from 16 residues. The V gene's germline CDR1 is SGHTA and CDR2 FQGTGA.

This clone was observed once. The gene calls are TRBV7-8 and TRBJ2-7; tentative D call: TRBD1 (6 bases). This CDR3 has 14 residues. Trimming removed 2 bases from V and 3 bases from J, with 11 bases in between. The germline V gene encodes CDR1 SGHVS and CDR2 FQNEAQ. The CDR3 loop reads CASSLRSQGYEQYF. CDR3 in DNA: TGTGCCAGCAGCTTACGATCACAGGGCTACGAGCAGTACTTC.

The chain uses TRBV6-1 and TRBJ2-7; 8 bases are shared with TRBD1. The CDR3 is 14 residues long. V trimming: 6 bases; J trimming: 0 bases; junction bases outside the gene matches: 4. Per the germline V gene, CDR1 is MNHNS and CDR2 is SASEGT. The CDR3 is CASSDGQGSYEQYF. DNA of the CDR3: TGTGCCAGCAGCGACGGACAGGGCTCCTACGAGCAGTACTTC.

The chain combines TRBV15 with TRBJ1-2, with D possibly being TRBD1 (5 bases). The CDR3 has 14 residues. Germline-derived CDR1 and CDR2 are LNHNV and YYDKDF (reference sequence). Trimming took 5 bases from V and 8 from J, leaving 18 bases between them. DNA for the CDR3: TGTGCCACCAGCCCAAGGAGGGACGAGGTGGGCTACACCTTC. This codes for CATSPRRDEVGYTF.

This sequence joins TRBV6-5 and TRBJ2-3; 8 bases line up with TRBD2. Germline trimming cut 10 bases from V and 4 bases from J; bases unmatched to any gene: 10. CDR3 size: 14 residues. Germline V gene lookup returns CDR1 MNHEY and CDR2 SVGAGI. Here the CDR3 reads CAISRGGGSDTQYF. CDR3 bases: TGTGCCATCTCCCGGGGGGGCGGGTCAGATACGCAGTATTTT.

CDR3 region: CASSTGGPLAKNIQYF. The DNA for the CDR3 is TGTGCCAGCAGTACGGGGGGCCCCCTTGCCAAAAACATTCAGTACTTC. The chain couples TRBV7-2 to TRBJ2-4; possible D gene TRBD2, 7 bases. Germline V gene lookup returns CDR1 SGHTA and CDR2 FQGNSA. This CDR3 contains 16 residues. V dropped 6 bases and J dropped 1 base, with 16 bases sitting between them.

The V call is TRBV11-2, the J call TRBJ2-7; TRBD1 matches 7 bases. Germline CDR1 reads SGHAT; CDR2 reads FQNNGV. V shed 1 base, J shed 5 bases, and the junction held 14 bases outside the gene matches. The length of the CDR3 is 17 residues. CDR3 sequence reads: CASSLANPTGTLDEQYF. In DNA form, the CDR3 reads TGTGCCAGCAGCTTAGCCAACCCGACAGGGACCTTAGACGAGCAGTACTTC. The full variable domain, in which reference TRBV11-2 and TRBJ2-7 provide the parts outside the CDR3, is EAGVAQSPRYKIIEKRQSVAFWCNPISGHATLYWYQQILGQGPKLLIQFQNNGVVDDSQLPKDRFSAERLKGVDSTLKIQPAKLEDSAVYLCASSLANPTGTLDEQYFGPGTRLTVT.

This clone was counted once. The chain combines TRBV7-2 with TRBJ2-3, with D possibly being TRBD2 (6 bases). V was trimmed by 3 bases and J by 2 bases, leaving 12 bases between them. Germline CDR1 SGHTA, CDR2 FQGNSA. This CDR3 comprises 15 residues. Here the CDR3 reads CASSFGGADTDTQYF. Written as DNA, the CDR3 is TGTGCCAGCAGCTTCGGCGGGGCTGACACAGATACGCAGTATTTT.